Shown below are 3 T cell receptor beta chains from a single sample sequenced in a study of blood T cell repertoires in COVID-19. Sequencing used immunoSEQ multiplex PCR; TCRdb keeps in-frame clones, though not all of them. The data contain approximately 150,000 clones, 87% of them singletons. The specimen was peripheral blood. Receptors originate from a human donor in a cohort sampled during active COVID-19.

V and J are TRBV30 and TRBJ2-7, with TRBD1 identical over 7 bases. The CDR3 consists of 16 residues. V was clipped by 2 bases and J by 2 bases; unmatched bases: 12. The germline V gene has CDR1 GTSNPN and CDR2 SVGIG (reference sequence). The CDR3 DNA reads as TGTGCCTGGAGTTACCTCCCAGGGGGAAGCACCTACGAGCAGTACTTC. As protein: CAWSYLPGGSTYEQYF.

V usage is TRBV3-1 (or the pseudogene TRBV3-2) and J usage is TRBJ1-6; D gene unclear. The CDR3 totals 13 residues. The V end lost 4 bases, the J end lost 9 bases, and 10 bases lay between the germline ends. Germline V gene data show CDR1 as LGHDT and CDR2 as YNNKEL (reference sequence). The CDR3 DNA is TGTGCCAGCAGCCCTTTGCCGGGTTCACCCCTCCACTTT. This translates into CASSPLPGSPLHF.

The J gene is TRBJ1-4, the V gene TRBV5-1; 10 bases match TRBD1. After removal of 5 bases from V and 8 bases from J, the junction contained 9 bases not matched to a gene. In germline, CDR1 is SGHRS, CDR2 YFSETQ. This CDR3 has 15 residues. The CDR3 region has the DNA TGCGCCAGCAGGCAGGGGACAGGGGATGCAGAAAAACTGTTTTTT. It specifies CASRQGTGDAEKLFF.